This T cell receptor (beta chain) was documented in a study of T cell responses to AZD1222 COVID-19 vaccine. Study at large: Pooled in the analysis were second doses at about 4 or about 12 weeks.

Findings of the study overall: Researchers report vaccine-associated CD4 TCRs spanning spike, with dominance at 160-218 and 743-854.

The ends were cut back, 1 base at V and 5 bases at J, with 6 bases in the middle. The CDR3 length is 13 residues. CDR1 and CDR2 from the germline V gene are SGHTA and FQGNSA. Measured with immunoSEQ multiplex PCR; TCRdb has only the in-frame clones, and not every one. Here the sample spans more than 100,000 clones, roughly nine tenths being singletons. Regarding this clone: Its matching antigen is unknown.

The gene calls are TRBV7-2 and TRBJ1-5; D not resolved. This clonotype was sampled from an adult in good health. Sequenced here: peripheral blood, sampled on day 0 of AZD1222 vaccination. CDR3 residues: CASSLGRDQPQHF. The CDR3 region has the DNA TGTGCCAGCAGCTTAGGTCGGGATCAGCCCCAGCATTTT.